The sequence of this TCR beta chain was determined in a study of blood T cell repertoires in COVID-19. Study details: Sites across the United States, Italy and Spain contributed samples from acute and convalescent COVID-19. From T cells, B-cell-depleted T cells, or PBMCs came the material, which was cDNA or gDNA.

The V gene lost 2 bases and the J gene lost 5 bases, with 9 bases spanning the gap. Germline V CDR1 and CDR2: SGHTA, FQGNSA. The CDR3 covers 13 residues. In the 2 weeks before study entry, exposed participants met a COVID-19 case, which was PCR-confirmed or clinician-diagnosed. TCRdb keeps only in-frame clones here, not all; method: immunoSEQ multiplex PCR. This table has about 180,000 clones, about 80% appearing once. The specimen was PBMCs or T cells enriched from blood (not recorded which). The J gene is TRBJ1-2, the V gene TRBV7-2; no definite D call. The TCR comes from a man aged 60 to 69 who had been exposed to COVID-19. The CDR3 region has the DNA TGTGCCAGCAGCTTACCGGGTAGTTATGGCTACACCTTC. Translation gives CASSLPGSYGYTF.